This T cell receptor (beta chain) was identified during a study of CD8 T cells in Susac syndrome. The germline CDR1 and CDR2 sequences are DFQATT and SNEGSKA (reference sequence). The CDR3 contains 14 residues. J gave up 5 bases and V 0 bases, and 4 bases lay outside the gene matches. RNA, at 0.5 to 1 ug, was reverse transcribed with random hexamers. Amplification of TCR beta CDR3 was carried out by immunoSEQ multiplex PCR, which covered 54 Vbeta and 13 Jbeta segments. TCRdb recomputed calls from the immunoSEQ multiplex PCR reads with MiXCR, one row per CDR3 protein. The sample consists of 150,000 to 200,000 distinct CDR3 sequences, around 93% of them appearing once. Controls were healthy donors chosen to match patients in age and sex. Bulk CD8+ and CD4+ cells came from magnetic negative isolation; CD8+ TEMRA by FACS.

This TCR derives from a human donor in good health. What was sequenced was CD4+ T cells from PBMCs. This chain joins TRBV20-1 and TRBJ1-1; 9 nucleotides agree with TRBD1. CDR3 residues: CSAREGQGITEAFF. In DNA form, the CDR3 reads TGCAGTGCTAGAGAGGGACAGGGAATAACTGAAGCTTTCTTT.